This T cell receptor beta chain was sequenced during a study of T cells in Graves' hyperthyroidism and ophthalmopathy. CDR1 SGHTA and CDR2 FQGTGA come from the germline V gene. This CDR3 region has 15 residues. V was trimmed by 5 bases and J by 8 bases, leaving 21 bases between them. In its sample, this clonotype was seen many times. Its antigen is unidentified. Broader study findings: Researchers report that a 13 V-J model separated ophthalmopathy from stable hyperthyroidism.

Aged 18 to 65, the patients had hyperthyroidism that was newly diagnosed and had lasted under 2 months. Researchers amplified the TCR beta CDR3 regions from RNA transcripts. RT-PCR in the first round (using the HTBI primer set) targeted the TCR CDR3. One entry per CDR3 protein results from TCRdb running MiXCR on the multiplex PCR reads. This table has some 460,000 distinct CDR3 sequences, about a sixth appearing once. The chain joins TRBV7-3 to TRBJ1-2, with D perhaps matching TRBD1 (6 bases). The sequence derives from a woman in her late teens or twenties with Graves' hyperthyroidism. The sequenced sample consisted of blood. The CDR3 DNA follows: TGTGCCAGCAGCCCCCAGGGAACAGGGCCCGGCGGCTACACCTTC. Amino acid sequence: CASSPQGTGPGGYTF. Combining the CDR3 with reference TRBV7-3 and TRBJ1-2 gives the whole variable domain GAGVSQTPSNKVTEKGKYVELRCDPISGHTALYWYRQSLGQGPEFLIYFQGTGAADDSGLPNDRFFAVRPEGSVSTLKIQRTERGDSAVYLCASSPQGTGPGGYTFGSGTRLTVV.